Listed here are 29 T cell receptor beta chains from one sample, sequenced in a study of identical twins. TCRdb recomputed calls from the 5' RACE reads with MiXCR, one row per CDR3 protein. The profile shows roughly 1,500,000 distinct CDR3 sequences, about 30% of them singletons. The sample was cord blood. The source is a newborn girl in good health.

This clonotype was counted once. One end of the junction fails to match germline, which may point to a read error. The V and J genes are TRBV3-1 and TRBJ2-1; 11 bases map to TRBD2. Per germline, CDR1 LGHDT and CDR2 YNNKEL (reference sequence). The CDR3 is 16 amino acids. CDR3 region: CASSRRLAGKYNGQFF. Here the CDR3 DNA reads TGTGCCAGCAGCCGAAGACTAGCGGGGAAATACAATGGGCAGTTCTTC.

The J gene is TRBJ1-5, the V gene TRBV7-2; TRBD1 matches 7 bases. CDR3 size: 15 residues. Unmatched junction bases numbered 8, after V lost 2 bases and J lost 7 bases. Germline loops: CDR1 SGHTA, CDR2 FQGNSA. The CDR3 protein is CASSLRGGIEQPQHF. The DNA of the CDR3 is TGTGCCAGCAGCTTAAGAGGGGGCATAGAGCAGCCCCAGCATTTT.

The chain carries TRBV25-1 and TRBJ1-1, with D unclear. V lost 2 bases, J lost 4 bases, and 11 bases lay in between. This CDR3 spans 14 amino acids. Germline V gene sequence: CDR1 MGHDK, CDR2 SYGVNS. CDR3: CASSEHPGGTEAFF. The DNA for the CDR3 is TGTGCCAGCAGTGAACATCCCGGTGGCACTGAAGCTTTCTTT.

About this clonotype itself: One end of the junction does not line up with germline, which may come from a read error. The rearrangement uses TRBV4-2 and TRBJ2-7, with TRBD1 matching 8 bases. The V gene's germline CDR1 is LGHNA and CDR2 YNFKEQ. The CDR3 contains 14 residues. The CDR3 bases are TGTGCCTGCAGCCCTCTCACAGGGGGCTACGAGCAGTACTTC. Its translation is CACSPLTGGYEQYF.

The CDR3 region has the DNA TGTGCCAGCAGCGGACTAGCGGGAGGGAGTCGGTACAATGAGCAGTTCTTC. Encoded protein: CASSGLAGGSRYNEQFF. The chain combines TRBV12-3 or TRBV12-4 with TRBJ2-1; 15 bases are a match to TRBD2. Trimming removed 6 bases from V and 4 bases from J; junction bases left unmatched: 7. The CDR3 totals 17 residues.

This chain joins TRBV4-2 and TRBJ2-1; 15 bases are shared with TRBD2. TRBJ2-7 explains the end of the DNA better; the J call may be wrong. The V gene's germline CDR1 is LGHNA and CDR2 YNFKEQ. CDR3 length: 16 amino acids. CDR3 in DNA: TGTGCCAGCACCCACGGACTAGCGGGGGGGTCCTACGAGCAGTACTTC. Encoded protein: CASTHGLAGGSYEQYF.

The chain combines TRBV21-1 with TRBJ2-5; the table assigns TRBD1, which was not confirmed against the DNA. TRBV21-1 is a pseudogene. This CDR3 has 15 residues. The CDR3: CASPGGGCDRKTQYF. DNA for the CDR3: TGTGCCAGCCCCGGCGGGGGATGTGATAGAAAGACCCAGTACTTC.

This clonotype was counted only a few times. The DNA of the CDR3 is TGTGCCAGCAGTTTATCTATCAGGGGCACTGAAGCTTTCTTT. It codes for CASSLSIRGTEAFF. The V call is TRBV27, the J call TRBJ1-1; perhaps TRBD1 as D (6 bases). CDR3 size: 14 residues. Germline-derived CDR1 and CDR2 are MNHEY and SMNVEV (reference sequence). Trimming took 0 bases from V and 4 from J, leaving 9 bases between them.

The chain links TRBV14 to TRBJ2-7, with D hard to call. Germline values: CDR1 SGHDN, CDR2 FVKESK. The CDR3 length is 13 residues. V lost 4 bases and J lost 7, with 14 bases in between. DNA of the CDR3: TGTGCCAGCAGCCGACTTCCTTGGGGTGAGCAGTACTTC. Translated: CASSRLPWGEQYF.

This clonotype came up a few times. In DNA, the CDR3 is TGCAGTGCCCCCCAGCGGGAGGGGATCACAGATACGCAGTATTTT. This gives the protein CSAPQREGITDTQYF. The chain employs TRBV20-1 and TRBJ2-3; TRBD2 matches at 10 bases. CDR1 and CDR2 from the germline V gene are DFQATT and SNEGSKA (reference sequence). J was trimmed by 2 bases and V by 6 bases; bases with no gene match: 8. The CDR3 consists of 15 residues.

This clonotype was counted between two and nine times. The rearrangement links TRBV9 to TRBJ1-1; possible D gene TRBD1, 5 bases. The CDR3 has 15 residues. The germline gives CDR1 SGDLS, CDR2 YYNGEE. V lost 4 bases to trimming and J lost 1 base, with 14 bases between them. This chain's CDR3 is CASSPRGVANTEAFF. For the CDR3, the DNA is TGTGCCAGCAGCCCGAGAGGGGTAGCGAACACTGAAGCTTTCTTT.

V is TRBV7-2 and J is TRBJ2-2; no firm D call. The V end lost 6 bases, the J end lost 1 base, and 12 bases lay between the germline ends. CDR1 is SGHTA, CDR2 FQGNSA, per germline. CDR3 length equals 15 residues. CDR3 sequence (DNA): TGTGCCAGCAGTGTAGGGTCCATGAACACCGGGGAGCTGTTTTTT. It encodes CASSVGSMNTGELFF. The variable domain in full, completed from reference TRBV7-2 and TRBJ2-2, reads GAGVSQSPSNKVTEKGKDVELRCDPISGHTALYWYRQSLGQGLEFLIYFQGNSAPDKSGLPSDRFSAERTGGSVSTLTIQRTQQEDSAVYLCASSVGSMNTGELFFGEGSRLTVL.

The chain couples TRBV9 to TRBJ2-5, with a weak D call TRBD2 (6 bases). Trimming removed 3 bases from V and 11 bases from J, with 20 bases in between. The CDR3 runs to 14 residues. CDR1 and CDR2 (germline): SGDLS, YYNGEE. The chain's CDR3 is CASSAGRGFNEQYF. DNA for the CDR3: TGTGCCAGCAGCGCTGGGCGGGGTTTCAATGAGCAGTACTTC.

The chain carries TRBV20-1 and TRBJ1-6, with 8 bases matching TRBD1. Looked up from germline, CDR1 is DFQATT and CDR2 is SNEGSKA (reference sequence). The CDR3 sequence is 14 residues long. The V segment lost 3 bases and the J segment 7 bases; nucleotides outside the gene matches: 5. In DNA, the CDR3 is TGCAGTGCTAGGGGGACAGGCGTAAATTCACCCCTCCACTTT. Translation gives CSARGTGVNSPLHF.

The chain carries TRBV10-3 and TRBJ2-7; 10 bases are shared with TRBD1. CDR3 length: 14 amino acids. The trim removed 4 bases at V and 2 bases at J, leaving 2 bases unmatched. Germline lookup yields CDR1 ENHRY and CDR2 SYGVKD. The CDR3 region has the DNA TGTGCCATCAGTGTGACAGGGGGCACCTACGAGCAGTACTTC. Encoded protein: CAISVTGGTYEQYF.

The genes are TRBV29-1 and TRBJ1-5; the D gene is possibly TRBD1 (5 bases). The germline CDR1 and CDR2 sequences are SQVTM and ANQGSEA. The CDR3 length is 13 residues. Trimming left V 4 bases short and J 3 bases short, with 10 bases between. The chain's CDR3 is CSVGDSLNQPQHF. The CDR3 bases are TGCAGCGTTGGTGACAGCCTCAATCAGCCCCAGCATTTT.

The sample holds a few counts of this clonotype. This chain links TRBV2 with TRBJ2-5; TRBD1 or TRBD2 may be the D gene (5 bases each). Germline-derived CDR1 and CDR2 are SNHLY and FYNNEI. V was shortened by 8 bases and J by 5 bases, with 18 bases between the two germline ends. CDR3 length equals 14 residues. The CDR3 DNA is TGTGCCAGCCTAACGAGAGGGGATGCGGAGACCCAGTACTTC. Its protein product is CASLTRGDAETQYF.

This chain connects TRBV4-1 to TRBJ2-6; D is undetermined. The CDR3 covers 16 residues. V was cut by 3 bases and J by 2 bases, with 11 bases left in between. CDR1 and CDR2 (germline): MGHRA, YSYEKL. CDR3 loop: CASSQSRRAGANVLTF. The CDR3, as DNA: TGCGCCAGCAGCCAGAGCAGAAGAGCTGGGGCCAACGTCCTGACTTTC.

This chain links TRBV19 with TRBJ2-1; 10 nucleotides align to TRBD1. The CDR3 consists of 15 residues. Germline assignment: CDR1 LNHDA and CDR2 SQIVND (reference sequence). V lost 3 bases and J lost 5; bases outside the gene matches: 4. The CDR3 loop reads CASSIGQGGHNEQFF. CDR3 DNA sequence: TGTGCCAGTAGTATCGGACAGGGGGGACACAATGAGCAGTTCTTC. Complete variable domain (other parts from reference TRBV19 and TRBJ2-1): DGGITQSPKYLFRKEGQNVTLSCEQNLNHDAMYWYRQDPGQGLRLIYYSQIVNDFQKGDIAEGYSVSREKKESFPLTVTSAQKNPTAFYLCASSIGQGGHNEQFFGPGTRLTVL.

This clonotype was recorded at least ten times. The rearrangement uses TRBV20-1 and TRBJ2-3; 14 bases align to TRBD2. Germline V gives CDR1 DFQATT, CDR2 SNEGSKA (reference sequence). Unmatched junction bases numbered 4, after V lost 3 bases and J lost 2 bases. The CDR3 contains 16 residues. The CDR3 DNA sequence: TGCAGTGCTAGCTCGGGACTAGCGGGGGTCACAGATACGCAGTATTTT. Its translation: CSASSGLAGVTDTQYF.

This clonotype appeared a few times. The chain joins TRBV3-1 to TRBJ1-6, with D possibly TRBD1 on 6 matching bases. V was clipped by 3 bases and J by 7 bases, with 10 bases between them. From germline, CDR1 is LGHDT and CDR2 YNNKEL (reference sequence). The CDR3 sequence is 14 residues long. In nucleotides, the CDR3 is TGTGCCAGCAGCCAGTACACAGGGAATTCACCCCTCCACTTT. The encoded protein is CASSQYTGNSPLHF. Looking up the rest from reference TRBV3-1 and TRBJ1-6 gives the full variable domain: DTAVSQTPKYLVTQMGNDKSIKCEQNLGHDTMYWYKQDSKKFLKIMFSYNNKELIINETVPNRFSPKSPDKAHLNLHINSLELGDSAVYFCASSQYTGNSPLHFGNGTRLTVT.

The chain combines TRBV28 with TRBJ1-5; D gene unclear. Trimming took off 7 bases at V and 5 bases at J, with 12 bases between the two ends. This CDR3 comprises 13 residues. Germline V gene data show CDR1 as MDHEN and CDR2 as SYDVKM. CDR3 DNA: TGTGCCAGCACCTCGGGGATTTATCAGCCCCAGCATTTT. Protein product: CASTSGIYQPQHF.

There are a few counts of this clonotype. The gene calls are TRBV21-1 and TRBJ2-7; the table assigns TRBD1, which was not confirmed against the DNA. TRBV21-1 is a known pseudogene. The CDR3 has 14 amino acids. The CDR3: CASSKLGQGDEQYF. The CDR3, as DNA: TGTGCCAGCAGCAAACTCGGACAGGGGGACGAGCAGTACTTC.

This clonotype was seen a single time. The rearrangement uses TRBV7-9 and TRBJ1-5; a possible D gene is TRBD1 (5 bases). V lost 4 bases to trimming and J lost 6 bases, with 16 bases between them. The germline V gene encodes CDR1 SEHNR and CDR2 FQNEAQ (reference sequence). This CDR3 is built from 15 residues. The CDR3 DNA reads TGTGCCAGCAGCTCGGAAGGGACTATTGGTCAGCCCCAGCATTTT. Translated: CASSSEGTIGQPQHF.

This rearrangement joins TRBV7-9 to TRBJ1-5; the D gene is possibly TRBD1 (6 bases). From germline, CDR1 is SEHNR and CDR2 FQNEAQ (reference sequence). The CDR3 has 17 residues. V shed 5 bases and J shed 6 bases, with 23 bases lying between them. CDR3 DNA sequence: TGTGCCAGCAGCAGGTTCCGGGGGCAGTTCAGGGGTCAGCCCCAGCATTTT. Amino acid sequence: CASSRFRGQFRGQPQHF.

The rearrangement uses TRBV18 and TRBJ2-7; 12 nucleotides match TRBD2. Unmatched junction bases numbered 5, after V lost 6 bases and J lost 2 bases. Per germline, CDR1 KGHSH and CDR2 LQKENI. The CDR3 length is 15 residues. CDR3 protein: CASSQTSGRPYEQYF. The CDR3 DNA reads TGTGCCAGCTCTCAAACTAGCGGGAGGCCCTACGAGCAGTACTTC.

The chain recombines TRBV20-1 with TRBJ2-1; D is undetermined. This CDR3 has 15 residues. V was pared by 0 bases and J by 2 bases, with 11 bases between. Germline values: CDR1 DFQATT, CDR2 SNEGSKA (reference sequence). The CDR3 sequence is CSARDPLLPYNEQFF. CDR3 bases: TGCAGTGCTAGAGATCCCCTACTACCCTACAATGAGCAGTTCTTC.

The genes are TRBV25-1 and TRBJ1-5; D is unresolved. Trimming pared 5 bases from V and 2 bases from J, leaving 10 bases between. From germline, CDR1 is MGHDK and CDR2 SYGVNS. This CDR3 spans 14 amino acids. DNA of the CDR3: TGTGCCAGCAGTCGTGACGGACGCAATCAGCCCCAGCATTTT. Protein sequence: CASSRDGRNQPQHF.

The rearrangement links TRBV19 to TRBJ2-7; tentatively, D is TRBD2 (6 bases). V lost 5 bases and J 7 bases, leaving 18 bases between the germline ends. The CDR3 totals 14 residues. Germline CDR1 and CDR2: LNHDA and SQIVND (reference sequence). CDR3 DNA: TGTGCCAGTAGTGCGGGATGGTCGTACAATGAGCAGTACTTC. It codes for CASSAGWSYNEQYF.